The rows below give T cell receptor beta chains drawn from one sample of a study of shared clonotypes between healthy human individuals. Libraries were prepared by immunoSEQ multiplex PCR; TCRdb keeps only in-frame clonotypes and omits some of them. In the table there are about 1.5 million clones, roughly 96% of which are singletons. The sequenced sample was naive CD4+ T cells sorted from blood. The receptors here all came from a man under 40 in good health. Each CDR3 is given with its conserved first and last residue. Fields, in order: J gene, V gene, D gene, clone size, CDR3 DNA, CDR3 protein. The D gene is left open where the match is weak. Clone size is not always given. Where it is, it says once, few, many or a class for expanded clones.

TRBJ2-1 | TRBV27 | TRBD2 | . | TGTGCCAGCAGTTTATCGAGCTCCAGCGGGAGGGGTTACAATGAGCAGTTCTTC | CASSLSSSSGRGYNEQFF
TRBJ1-2 | TRBV11-2 | . | . | TGTGCCAGCAGCCCGGGTCATTATGGCTACACCTTC | CASSPGHYGYTF
TRBJ2-7 | TRBV7-6 | . | . | TGTGCCAGCAGCGTTAGCAGGGGAACCGGGGAGCAGTACTTC | CASSVSRGTGEQYF
TRBJ2-3 | TRBV18 | TRBD1 | . | TGTGCCAGCTCACTCAGGACAGGGTCCATACGCACAGATACGCAGTATTTT | CASSLRTGSIRTDTQYF
TRBJ2-3 | TRBV28 | . | . | TGTGCCAGCAGGCCAACAGGGCTAACAGATACGCAGTATTTT | CASRPTGLTDTQYF
TRBJ2-5 | TRBV9 | . | . | TGTGCCAGCAGCGTAGGGTGGACACCCTTTGAGACCCAGTACTTC | CASSVGWTPFETQYF
TRBJ1-2 | TRBV5-1 | . | . | TGCGCCAGCAGCTTGGAGGCAGGGTCCGGCTATGGCTACACCTTC | CASSLEAGSGYGYTF
TRBJ2-1 | TRBV11-3 | . | . | TGTGCCAGCAGCTTTCAGAGTAATGAGCAGTTCTTC | CASSFQSNEQFF
TRBJ2-3 | TRBV10-3 | . | . | TGTGCCATCAGTGTGCTGGGTTCTAGCACAGATACGCAGTATTTT | CAISVLGSSTDTQYF
TRBJ2-3 | TRBV5-1 | . | once | TGCGCCAGCAGCTTGGACAGACCCACAGATACGCAGTATTTT | CASSLDRPTDTQYF
TRBJ1-1 | TRBV6-1 | . | . | TGTGCCAGCAACCTCAGGGGAAACACTGAAGCTTTCTTT | CASNLRGNTEAFF
TRBJ1-1 | TRBV7-9 | TRBD1 | . | TGTGCCAGCAGCTTAGCGGCGGGACAGGGGTTCGCTGAAGCTTTCTTT | CASSLAAGQGFAEAFF
TRBJ1-1 | TRBV5-6 | . | . | TGTGCCAGCAGCCCGGGGTGGAACACTGAAGCTTTCTTT | CASSPGWNTEAFF
TRBJ2-7 | TRBV7-2 | . | . | TGTGCCAGCAGCCTAAACTTCCCCTACGAGCAGTACTTC | CASSLNFPYEQYF
TRBJ2-2 | TRBV10-3 | TRBD1 | . | TGTGCCATCAGTCCGGGACAGGGGGCATCCGGGGAGCTGTTTTTT | CAISPGQGASGELFF
TRBJ2-3 | TRBV14 | . | . | TGTGCCAGCAGCCAAAATCGACGGGCTGGAGGCACAGATACGCAGTATTTT | CASSQNRRAGGTDTQYF
TRBJ1-1 | TRBV5-1 | . | few | TGCGCCAGCAGCGACGGGTCTGAAGCTTTCTTT | CASSDGSEAFF
TRBJ2-1 | TRBV5-6 | . | . | TGTGCCAGCAGCTTGGTGGGTTACTACAATGAGCAGTTCTTC | CASSLVGYYNEQFF
TRBJ1-2 | TRBV19 | . | . | TGTGCCAGTAGTATGTCTTGGTATGGCTACACCTTC | CASSMSWYGYTF
TRBJ2-2 | TRBV19 | . | . | TGTGCCAGTATGTCACAGGGTTCTTTGGGGGAGCTGTTTTTT | CASMSQGSLGELFF
TRBJ1-1 | TRBV11-2 | . | . | TGTGCCAGCAGCTTAGTCCGGGCTATGAACACTGAAGCTTTCTTT | CASSLVRAMNTEAFF
TRBJ2-1 | TRBV28 | . | . | TGTGCCAGTACGAACAGGGGGAGGGTATACAATGAGCAGTTCTTC | CASTNRGRVYNEQFF
TRBJ2-3 | TRBV5-1 | TRBD2 | . | TGCGCCAGCCGCAGACTAGCGGGAGGGCCAGTGGGCACAGATACGCAGTATTTT | CASRRLAGGPVGTDTQYF
TRBJ2-3 | TRBV9 | TRBD1 | . | TGTGCCAGCAGCGCCTTGGGGACAGGGGGCACAGATACGCAGTATTTT | CASSALGTGGTDTQYF
TRBJ2-1 | TRBV11-1 | . | . | TGTGCCAGCAGCTTACTTGGAGGGCTGTACAATGAGCAGTTCTTC | CASSLLGGLYNEQFF
TRBJ2-1 | TRBV6-5 | . | . | TGTGCCAGCAGAGGGTGGCATGAGCAGTTCTTC | CASRGWHEQFF
TRBJ2-5 | TRBV7-9 | . | . | TGTGCCAGCAGCGTTCGAGGGGGTTGGCAAGAGACCCAGTACTTC | CASSVRGGWQETQYF
TRBJ2-7 | TRBV2 | TRBD1 | . | TGTGCCAGCAGCAACGACAGGGGCCCCTACGAGCAGTACTTC | CASSNDRGPYEQYF
TRBJ2-2 | TRBV30 | . | . | TGTGCCTGGGGGACCATCAACACCGGGGAGCTGTTTTTT | CAWGTINTGELFF
TRBJ2-2 | TRBV6-6 | . | . | TGTGCCAGCAGTTTCAGGGATGGCACCGGGGAGCTGTTTTTT | CASSFRDGTGELFF
TRBJ2-5 | TRBV30 | TRBD1 | . | TGTGCCTGGAGTGTACATGATTTCTGGGACAGGGGAGAGACCCAGTACTTC | CAWSVHDFWDRGETQYF
TRBJ1-1 | TRBV5-1 | TRBD1 | . | TGCGCCAGCAGCGCATACAGGGGAATGGGGACTGAAGCTTTCTTT | CASSAYRGMGTEAFF
TRBJ2-2 | TRBV30 | . | once | TGTGCCTGGAGTCATGGGGGGCCCGGGGAGCTGTTTTTT | CAWSHGGPGELFF
TRBJ2-2 | TRBV18 | TRBD1 | . | TGTGCCAGCTCACCAACAGGGGGCGAGACCGGGGAGCTGTTTTTT | CASSPTGGETGELFF
TRBJ2-7 | TRBV28 | . | . | TGTGCCAGCAGTTCGTTTTTAGCCTATTACGAGCAGTACTTC | CASSSFLAYYEQYF
TRBJ2-4 | TRBV28 | . | . | TGTGCCAGCAGCCCTAGGGGATTAGCCAAAAACATTCAGTACTTC | CASSPRGLAKNIQYF
TRBJ2-5 | TRBV7-6 | . | . | TGTGCCAGCAGTAAACAAGAGACCCAGTACTTC | CASSKQETQYF
TRBJ1-2 | TRBV5-1 | TRBD1 | . | TGCGCCAGCAGCTTGGCGACAGGGGAAACAACCTACACCTTC | CASSLATGETTYTF
TRBJ2-2 | TRBV14 | TRBD1 | . | TGTGCCAGCAGCCAAGATCGACGAGCCGGGACAGGGCAAACCGGGGAGCTGTTTTTT | CASSQDRRAGTGQTGELFF
TRBJ2-5 | TRBV29-1 | . | . | TGCAGCGCCGCGCGAGGTGAGACCCAGTACTTC | CSAARGETQYF
TRBJ2-1 | TRBV10-3 | TRBD2 | . | TGTGCCCGATGGGATGGGACTAGTGGGAATGAGCAGTTCTTC | CARWDGTSGNEQFF
TRBJ2-7 | TRBV5-1 | . | . | TGCGCCAGCAGCTTGGCCGTTCAGGGTGGTTCCTACGAGCAGTACTTC | CASSLAVQGGSYEQYF
TRBJ2-5 | TRBV5-1 | TRBD1 | once | TGCGCCAGCAGCTCCCGGACAGGGGGCATCGTAGAGACCCAGTACTTC | CASSSRTGGIVETQYF
TRBJ2-5 | TRBV10-2 | TRBD1 | . | TGCGCCAGCAAGGGACAGGGGGTCGAAGAGACCCAGTACTTC | CASKGQGVEETQYF
TRBJ2-7 | TRBV18 | . | . | TGTGCCAGCTCACCACCCCACAACAGGGAATACGAGCAGTACTTC | CASSPPHNREYEQYF
TRBJ2-3 | TRBV4-2 | . | once | TGTGCCAGCAGCCAGACAGGTCCCACAGATACGCAGTATTTT | CASSQTGPTDTQYF
TRBJ2-1 | TRBV30 | TRBD2 | . | TGTGCCTGGAGTGAGGCTAGCGGGCGTGTTTTTGAGCAGTTCTTC | CAWSEASGRVFEQFF
TRBJ2-4 | TRBV19 | . | . | TGTGCCAGTGGTACCAGGGGGGGAAGGTATATTCAGTACTTC | CASGTRGGRYIQYF
TRBJ2-7 | TRBV6-5 | TRBD2 | . | TGTGCCAGCAGGGCGACTAGCGGGAGTAGGTGGGAGCAGTACTTC | CASRATSGSRWEQYF
TRBJ2-1 | TRBV5-4 | . | . | TGTGCCAGCAGCTTGGGGGGCGGAGGGGCTGGGTCCTACAATGAGCAGTTCTTC | CASSLGGGGAGSYNEQFF